This T cell receptor beta chain appears in the sequencing data of a study of shared clonotypes between healthy human individuals. On the study more broadly: Serving as donors were a couple of women and three men, whose ages spanned 18 to 49.

The study's findings and limits: Generation probability values for non-shared clonotypes were lower than those for clonotypes shared by all four donors.

The germline gives CDR1 SGHTA, CDR2 FQGNSA. This CDR3 has 17 residues. Trimming took off 0 bases at V and 12 bases at J, with 24 bases between the two ends. Assay execution proceeded at the deep level. Data came from immunoSEQ multiplex PCR; TCRdb stores just in-frame clones and leaves some out. The profile shows roughly 2.6 million clones, roughly nine tenths of them singletons. A note on this clone: Its antigen remains unknown.

This TCR came from a man between 18 and 35 years old in good health. The chain is built from TRBV7-2 and TRBJ2-1; D possibly uses TRBD1 or TRBD2 (6 bases each). Sequenced input: naive CD4+ T cells sorted from blood. Subset given: CD45RA+ positively selected. For the CDR3, the DNA is TGTGCCAGCAGCTTAGCGCCCGGGACTTCGGGTGGGGGCGGGCAGTTCTTC. Translation gives CASSLAPGTSGGGGQFF. Full variable domain (remainder filled in from reference TRBV7-2 and TRBJ2-1): GAGVSQSPSNKVTEKGKDVELRCDPISGHTALYWYRQSLGQGLEFLIYFQGNSAPDKSGLPSDRFSAERTGGSVSTLTIQRTQQEDSAVYLCASSLAPGTSGGGGQFFGPGTRLTVL.